This TCR beta chain comes out of a study of CD8 T cells in ankylosing spondylitis. The CDR3 is 19 residues long. V trimming: 1 base; J trimming: 0 bases; junction bases outside the gene matches: 14. In germline, CDR1 is LGHNA, CDR2 YSLEER. Scientists made TCR beta libraries using quantitative 5'-RACE with molecular barcodes. TCRdb redid the calling of the 5' RACE reads with MiXCR, one entry per CDR3 protein. The data hold some 240,000 distinct CDR3 sequences, with about 9.1% observed a single time. Broader study findings: A number of the motif variants had already been described in reactive arthritis synovial fluid and blood.

This clonotype was detected many times. Its antigen is currently unknown. The chain links TRBV4-3 to TRBJ2-7; 8 positions match TRBD1. The specimen sequenced was blood, either unsorted or a sorted T cell fraction (not recorded which). The clonotype was recovered from a male donor with ankylosing spondylitis or in good health (not recorded which). Here the CDR3 reads CASSQGGTDRGQHSYEQYF. The CDR3 DNA follows: TGCGCCAGCAGCCAAGGTGGGACCGACAGGGGTCAACACTCCTACGAGCAGTACTTC.